The 26 T cell receptor beta chains listed next were all sequenced from one sample in a study of shared clonotypes between healthy human individuals. Measured with immunoSEQ multiplex PCR; TCRdb has only the in-frame clones, and not every one. The sample gives 450,000 or so clones, around 77% of which show up once; more than 10% is in the top ten. Sequenced material: PBMCs. All receptors derive from a middle-aged woman in good health. Some clones in this sample may be carry-over from other donors' samples.

The V and J genes are TRBV28 and TRBJ1-2; D gene unclear. With 3 bases removed from V and 6 bases from J, the gap between germline ends came to 5 bases. Germline V gives CDR1 MDHEN, CDR2 SYDVKM. The CDR3 is 11 residues long. DNA of the CDR3: TGTGCCAGCAGTTTTTCAAATGGCTACACCTTC. Protein product: CASSFSNGYTF.

The V and J genes are TRBV5-1 and TRBJ1-1; tentatively, D is TRBD1 (6 bases). V lost 3 bases and J lost 5, with 14 bases in between. Germline values: CDR1 SGHRS, CDR2 YFSETQ. This CDR3 is 14 amino acids long. The CDR3 loop reads CASSSQPGETEAFF. CDR3 DNA sequence: TGCGCCAGCAGCTCGCAACCAGGGGAAACTGAAGCTTTCTTT.

The CDR3 sequence: CASSSVTVGYEQYF. In DNA, the CDR3 is TGTGCCAGCAGCTCCGTTACCGTAGGGTACGAGCAGTACTTC. The rearrangement joins TRBV7-9 to TRBJ2-5, with no clear D. The J call is uncertain, as TRBJ2-7 better fits the DNA end. This CDR3 has 14 residues. Per the germline V gene, CDR1 is SEHNR and CDR2 is FQNEAQ (reference sequence).

V usage is TRBV19 and J usage is TRBJ2-1, with a possible D match to TRBD2 (6 bases). V was shortened by 3 bases and J by 0 bases, with 9 bases between the two germline ends. Germline assignment: CDR1 LNHDA and CDR2 SQIVND (reference sequence). The CDR3 covers 15 residues. CDR3: CASSMRGSSYNEQFF. The CDR3 DNA sequence: TGTGCCAGTAGTATGCGGGGAAGCTCCTACAATGAGCAGTTCTTC.

The table lists this clone with a few counts. This chain joins TRBV13 and TRBJ2-7; a possible D gene is TRBD2 (6 bases). V gave up 0 bases and J gave up 1 base, with 7 bases separating them. The germline V gene encodes CDR1 PRHDT and CDR2 FYEKMQ (reference sequence). The CDR3 is 14 amino acids. CDR3 protein: CASSLGGGSYEQYF. CDR3 nucleotides: TGTGCCAGCAGCTTAGGGGGAGGATCCTACGAGCAGTACTTC.

The table lists this clone with many counts. The chain joins TRBV18 to TRBJ2-2; D unresolved. The CDR3 consists of 13 residues. V was pared by 3 bases and J by 7 bases, with 9 bases between. CDR1 KGHSH and CDR2 LQKENI come from the germline V gene. CDR3 loop: CASSPNPGGELFF. The CDR3 bases are TGTGCCAGCTCACCCAACCCAGGCGGGGAGCTGTTTTTT.

This chain uses TRBV27 with TRBJ2-3, with 11 positions matching TRBD2. The CDR3 sequence is 16 residues long. V was clipped by 4 bases and J by 3 bases; unmatched bases: 6. Germline CDR1 is MNHEY and CDR2 is SMNVEV (reference sequence). The CDR3 here is CASSSPRLAGTDTQYF. DNA for the CDR3: TGTGCCAGCAGTTCGCCAAGACTAGCGGGGACAGATACGCAGTATTTT.

The chain recombines TRBV7-2 with TRBJ2-1; 14 positions match TRBD2. Losses at the gene ends were 6 bases for V and 8 bases for J; bases not matched to a gene: 12. Germline assignment: CDR1 SGHTA and CDR2 FQGNSA. This CDR3 spans 17 amino acids. The CDR3 loop reads CASRRAGTSGSIDEQFF. The CDR3, as DNA: TGTGCCAGCAGAAGAGCCGGGACTAGCGGGAGCATCGATGAGCAGTTCTTC.

The chain is built from TRBV10-3 and TRBJ1-1; D is uncertain. CDR1 and CDR2 from the germline V gene are ENHRY and SYGVKD. The CDR3 runs to 13 residues. The germline V and J ends were trimmed by 0 bases and 5 bases, with 7 bases remaining between them. CDR3 DNA sequence: TGTGCCATCAGTGAGTCGACTGGGACTGAAGCTTTCTTT. Protein: CAISESTGTEAFF.

V usage is TRBV29-1 and J usage is TRBJ1-1; no firm D call. The CDR3 loop spans 10 amino acids. Per germline, CDR1 SQVTM and CDR2 ANQGSEA. Trimming stripped 2 bases from V and 9 bases from J, with 7 bases between. CDR3 DNA sequence: TGCAGCGTTGAACCGGCACAAGCTTTCTTT. It encodes CSVEPAQAFF.

The V gene is TRBV27, the J gene TRBJ2-7; 14 bases line up with TRBD2. The CDR3 is 16 amino acids. Germline V gene data show CDR1 as MNHEY and CDR2 as SMNVEV (reference sequence). After removal of 6 bases from V and 3 bases from J, the junction contained 7 bases not matched to a gene. The CDR3 DNA is TGTGCCAGCAGAGGGACTAGCGGGAGTAGATTCTACGAGCAGTACTTC. Translated: CASRGTSGSRFYEQYF.

Points on this clone: A much larger clonotype is one base distant, so this may be a read error. The chain is built from TRBV10-1 and TRBJ2-1; 9 bases agree with TRBD2. Germline trimming cut 2 bases from V and 7 bases from J; bases unmatched to any gene: 6. Germline V CDR1 and CDR2: WNHNN, SYGVQD (reference sequence). This CDR3 region has 15 residues. Written as DNA, the CDR3 is TGCGCCAGCAGTGAGGGCGGGAGGGCCCGGAATGAGCAGTTCTTC. Amino acids: CASSEGGRARNEQFF.

The genes are TRBV25-1 and TRBJ2-5; D perhaps matches TRBD2 (6 bases). The CDR3 length is 15 residues. Trimming stripped 5 bases from V and 1 base from J, with 14 bases between. The germline V gene encodes CDR1 MGHDK and CDR2 SYGVNS. The CDR3 DNA follows: TGTGCCAGCAGTATCCTCGGGGGATTCCAAGAGACCCAGTACTTC. Protein sequence: CASSILGGFQETQYF.

This sequence joins TRBV30 and TRBJ2-7, with 9 bases fitting TRBD2. After removal of 0 bases from V and 7 bases from J, the junction contained 10 bases not matched to a gene. This CDR3 is built from 15 residues. Germline V gives CDR1 GTSNPN, CDR2 SVGIG (reference sequence). This CDR3 reads CAWSVQSGRSQEQYF. The DNA of the CDR3 is TGTGCCTGGAGTGTACAGAGCGGGAGGTCGCAGGAGCAGTACTTC. Looking up the rest from reference TRBV30 and TRBJ2-7 gives the full variable domain: SQTIHQWPATLVQPVGSPLSLECTVEGTSNPNLYWYRQAAGRGLQLLFYSVGIGQISSEVPQNLSASRPQDRQFILSSKKLLLSDSGFYLCAWSVQSGRSQEQYFGPGTRLTVT.

This clone has a single count. The chain recombines TRBV5-6 with TRBJ2-2; possibly TRBD1 for D (6 bases). Deletions cut 2 bases from V and 7 bases from J, with 12 bases between. Germline assignment: CDR1 SGHDT and CDR2 YYEEEE. The CDR3 extends over 14 amino acids. CDR3 in DNA: TGTGCCAGCAGCTTCGGGACACTACTCGGGGAGCTGTTTTTT. It is translated as CASSFGTLLGELFF.

About this clone itself: The same CDR3 is also encoded by other DNA sequences in this sample. V and J are TRBV19 and TRBJ1-2; D is undetermined. CDR3 length: 13 amino acids. CDR1 is LNHDA, CDR2 SQIVND, per germline (reference sequence). V was trimmed by 7 bases and J by 10 bases, leaving 19 bases between them. The CDR3 protein is CASTPDGRPYYTF. For the CDR3, the DNA is TGTGCCAGTACCCCCGACGGACGACCGTACTACACCTTC. Variable domain in full (rest from reference TRBV19 and TRBJ1-2): DGGITQSPKYLFRKEGQNVTLSCEQNLNHDAMYWYRQDPGQGLRLIYYSQIVNDFQKGDIAEGYSVSREKKESFPLTVTSAQKNPTAFYLCASTPDGRPYYTFGSGTRLTVV.

Details on this clone: This may stem from a read error, because a much larger clone lies one nucleotide away. This sequence joins TRBV4-3 and TRBJ2-7, with 7 positions matching TRBD2. The germline CDR1 and CDR2 sequences are LGHNA and YSLEER. V lost 0 bases, J lost 6 bases, and 14 bases stayed unmatched. The CDR3 sequence is 17 residues long. CDR3 in amino acids: CASSQDKGLVNYGEQYF. The CDR3 coding sequence is TGCGCCAGCAGCCAAGATAAAGGACTAGTGAATTATGGCGAGCAGTACTTC.

The V gene is TRBV19, the J gene TRBJ2-7; either TRBD1 or TRBD2 may fit D (5 bases each). V gave up 4 bases and J gave up 5 bases, with 12 bases separating them. The CDR3 runs 13 residues. Germline V lookup: CDR1 LNHDA, CDR2 SQIVND (reference sequence). The CDR3 nucleotides read TGTGCCAGTAGTAGGTGGGGGTTGGACGAGCAGTACTTC. It is translated as CASSRWGLDEQYF.

The chain uses TRBV7-9 and TRBJ2-2; 7 bases line up with TRBD2. Germline V gene lookup returns CDR1 SEHNR and CDR2 FQNEAQ (reference sequence). Trimming at V came to 5 bases and at J to 7 bases, leaving 4 bases not matched to a gene. This CDR3 is 13 amino acids long. In DNA form, the CDR3 reads TGTGCCAGCAGCCTAAGCGGGGTCGGGGAGCTGTTTTTT. Protein sequence: CASSLSGVGELFF.

The chain joins TRBV5-1 to TRBJ2-7; 15 bases align to TRBD2. The CDR3 runs to 17 residues. The J segment lost 1 base and the V segment lost 3 bases, leaving 5 bases of the junction unmatched. Germline V CDR1 and CDR2: SGHRS, YFSETQ. CDR3 sequence reads: CASSWGLAGGVSYEQYF. DNA for the CDR3: TGCGCCAGCAGCTGGGGACTAGCGGGAGGAGTTTCCTACGAGCAGTACTTC.

The chain employs TRBV5-1 and TRBJ1-3, with D perhaps matching TRBD1 (5 bases). From germline, CDR1 is SGHRS and CDR2 YFSETQ. V lost 5 bases, J lost 3 bases, and 12 bases lay in between. This CDR3 is built from 14 residues. CDR3: CASRPGNGGNTIYF. Written as DNA, the CDR3 is TGCGCCAGCAGGCCAGGGAATGGTGGAAACACCATATATTTT.

The chain couples TRBV2 to TRBJ1-4, with TRBD1 as a possible D gene (6 bases). The CDR3 has 14 amino acids. Trimming pared 5 bases from V and 6 bases from J, leaving 13 bases between. The V gene's germline CDR1 is SNHLY and CDR2 FYNNEI. CDR3 amino acids: CASSLSGADEKLFF. As DNA, the CDR3 is TGTGCCAGCAGTCTCTCGGGGGCGGATGAAAAACTGTTTTTT.

This chain links TRBV12-5 with TRBJ1-1; D is unresolved. V was clipped by 3 bases and J by 1 base, with 6 bases between them. The CDR3 is made up of 13 amino acids. Germline CDR1 and CDR2: LGHNT and FRNRAP. This CDR3 reads CASGFSTNTEAFF. CDR3 bases: TGTGCTAGTGGTTTCTCTACGAACACTGAAGCTTTCTTT.

The V call is TRBV30, the J call TRBJ1-1; no clear D. Per germline, CDR1 GTSNPN and CDR2 SVGIG (reference sequence). Trimming took off 4 bases at V and 7 bases at J, with 10 bases between the two ends. The CDR3 is made up of 11 amino acids. The CDR3 loop reads CAWIGGIEAFF. The CDR3, as DNA: TGTGCCTGGATTGGCGGCATTGAAGCTTTCTTT.

The count of this clone is one. The CDR3 DNA reads as TGTGCCAGTAGTGGACTAGCGGACTACGAGCAGTACTTC. Protein sequence: CASSGLADYEQYF. V usage is TRBV19 and J usage is TRBJ2-7, with 10 nucleotides matching TRBD2. The CDR3 is made up of 13 amino acids. The V segment lost 5 bases and the J segment 3 bases; nucleotides outside the gene matches: 1. CDR1 is LNHDA and CDR2 is SQIVND in the germline V gene (reference sequence).

This clone was counted between two and nine times. Other DNA sequences in the same sample also yield this CDR3. The rearrangement joins TRBV4-1 to TRBJ2-3; D is possibly TRBD2 (6 bases). CDR3 length equals 14 residues. The germline CDR1 and CDR2 sequences are MGHRA and YSYEKL. V lost 1 base and J 3 bases, leaving 8 bases between the germline ends. The CDR3 nucleotides are TGCGCCAGCAGCCAAGGGGCGGGGACAGATACGCAGTATTTT. Encoded protein: CASSQGAGTDTQYF.